This is a list of T cell receptor beta chains from one sample in a study of blood T cells in healthy people across ages. MiXCR was run by TCRdb on the 5' RACE reads, yielding one entry per CDR3 protein. The data show under 800,000 distinct CDR3 sequences, with 43% seen just once and 20% to 25% held by the top ten. Sequenced material: blood. The receptors come from an older woman in good health. CDR3s include the opening cysteine and the closing phenylalanine or tryptophan. Each record gives: clone size, J gene, V gene, CDR3 protein. Not all rows give a size; the values are once, few, many and, for expanded clones, a class.

>.|TRBJ2-1|TRBV5-6
CASSPRTSGGRNEQFF
>few|TRBJ2-1|TRBV7-7
CASSLTHNNEQFF
>few|TRBJ2-3|TRBV7-9
CAGSLTQRYTDTQYF
>.|TRBJ1-2|TRBV28
CASTVSGADGYTF
>.|TRBJ2-1|TRBV4-2
CVSRGTSGKDVNNEQFF
>.|TRBJ2-1|TRBV11-1
CASSSSEGFYNEQFF
>.|TRBJ1-3|TRBV3-1
CASSQGNTIYF
>.|TRBJ2-7|TRBV9
CASSPRSGDSSYEQYF
>.|TRBJ2-7|TRBV12-3/TRBV12-4
CASSPRGTETSEQYF
>.|TRBJ2-1|TRBV6-5
CASSLQGTYNEQFF
>.|TRBJ1-4|TRBV20-1
CSARNTRGGENLFF
>.|TRBJ2-1|TRBV2
CASSGLRFTYNEQFF
>.|TRBJ2-2|TRBV20-1
CSAPSAASGELFF
>.|TRBJ2-1|TRBV7-3
CASSPMGAGDRDEQFF
>.|TRBJ2-1|TRBV7-7
CANSLLAGGSDEQFF
>.|TRBJ2-5|TRBV6-2/TRBV6-3
CASSPLSSWDERYF
>few|TRBJ2-1|TRBV7-3
CASSFRGTSAIGEQFF
>.|TRBJ2-3|TRBV20-1
CSARDAGGGARDTQYF
>.|TRBJ1-2|TRBV7-2
CASSLEGSRNGYTF
>.|TRBJ1-1|TRBV18
CASHSGKGGTEAFF
>.|TRBJ2-1|TRBV7-8
CASSLGTSPYNEQFF
>.|TRBJ2-4|TRBV5-1
CASSLAPGATKNIQYF
>.|TRBJ1-2|TRBV27
CASGITRYYGYTF
>.|TRBJ1-1|TRBV6-5
CASSYSQQGASGTGAFF
>few|TRBJ1-4|TRBV5-1
CASSGQGREKLFF
>few|TRBJ2-5|TRBV11-2
CASSVRDLGTQYF
>few|TRBJ1-5|TRBV6-1
CASSPVYQPQHF
>few|TRBJ1-2|TRBV29-1
CSVEVSGSYGYTF
>.|TRBJ1-3|TRBV3-1
CASSQEDGNTTYF
>once|TRBJ1-5|TRBV6-2/TRBV6-3
CASRQGGGGNQPQHF
>.|TRBJ1-5|TRBV6-5
CASSDSGLNQPQHF
>.|TRBJ2-5|TRBV15
CVTSREGQGYNEQYF
>.|TRBJ1-4|TRBV6-6
CASSLRGLVEKQFF
>few|TRBJ2-5|TRBV24-1
CATSDSSGETQYF
>.|TRBJ2-5|TRBV5-1
CASSPGLAGGEETQYF
>.|TRBJ1-1|TRBV6-2/TRBV6-3
CASSYTPRNTEAFF
>many|TRBJ2-1|TRBV14
CASSQDPAGGNEQFF
>.|TRBJ2-1|TRBV9
CASSETGDTSYNEQFF
>.|TRBJ2-3|TRBV5-4
CASSSGQAFKVDTQYF
>.|TRBJ2-5|TRBV7-9
CASSMAGVQETQYF
>.|.|TRBV12-3/TRBV12-4
CASRTTGLGTQYF
>few|TRBJ1-1|TRBV6-5
CASSPDRTTEAFF
>few|TRBJ1-1|TRBV12-3/TRBV12-4
CASSLEGGPLLMNTEAFF
>.|TRBJ1-1|TRBV2
CASSGTGSSPAFF
>once|TRBJ2-5|TRBV18
CASSPLLGRPYNEQYF
>.|TRBJ1-3|TRBV5-1
CASSLETGMGGNTIYF
>few|TRBJ2-3|TRBV5-4
CASFLMSGTTDTQYF
>many|TRBJ2-3|TRBV5-1
CASSVGTDSTDTQYF
>.|TRBJ2-1|TRBV27
CASSLLRGEQFF
>.|TRBJ1-2|TRBV3-1
CASSQGGKRDYTF
>.|TRBJ1-6|TRBV7-3
CASSLTGSGSSPLHF
>.|TRBJ1-1|TRBV7-9
CASSPGTGAGGAFF
>.|TRBJ1-5|TRBV10-3
CAISEAPQAGQPQHF
>.|.|TRBV20-1
CSAPDRGLAGGPVRSEQYF
>few|TRBJ2-1|TRBV12-3/TRBV12-4
CASSLDSGGDNEQFF
>.|TRBJ1-5|TRBV20-1
CSARRTWSSQPQHF
>.|TRBJ1-1|TRBV20-1
CSARIQGEAFF
>.|TRBJ2-1|TRBV6-2/TRBV6-3
CASSYAITGGRGDEQFF